This T cell receptor beta chain was recorded in a study of cytomegalovirus exposure and HLA in healthy donors (dated by TCRdb to the late 2010s). Background on the whole study: According to an earlier analysis of 450 to 650 of the donors, about 179 million T cells yielded 90 million to 140 million unique TCR beta sequences and 276 Gb of sequence data. A later genetic analysis took genome-wide SNP genotypes for about 55% of the roughly 700 donors and used that subset as a discovery cohort. A later analysis re-examined previously published TCR beta repertoires from just over 650 donors and added high-resolution HLA genotyping to investigate patterns of TCR occurrence. Of the 300 to 450 genotyped donors, roughly 80% fell in the genetic ancestry cluster associated with self-reported Caucasian donors. Donor age, sex, ethnicity and CMV serostatus were compiled alongside the repertoire data. The study profiled the T cell repertoires of 500 to 800 subjects by immunosequencing and related them to cytomegalovirus serostatus. Among roughly 400 genotyped donors of the cohort, an average of approximately 200,000 unique TCR beta nucleotide sequences was sequenced per donor, of which 15% to 20% were non-productive. Typing coverage varied by locus: roughly 629-630 donors for A, B, C, DRB1 and DQB1; approximately 500 for DQA1; around 570 for DPA1; 450 to 480 for DPB1. The study combined high-throughput TCR immunosequencing, statistical association of individual TCRs with disease status, and machine learning to predict cytomegalovirus infection status. Four or five DR-DQ haplotypes were handled as single units for association and clustering, since linkage in the cohort was strong. The study aimed to test whether signatures of past pathogen exposure could be identified by cataloging public T cell receptors. In addition to the first cohort of approximately 650 subjects, a separate validation cohort of approximately 130 different subjects was used. Rather than using new phenotypic data, the later analysis identified candidate immune exposures from TCR beta sequences and from how often those sequences occurred across donors. HLA typing covered class I and class II loci at four-digit resolution. About 320 gigabases of sequencing data and approximately 84 million unique TCR sequences were included in an early release covering around 650 HLA-typed donors. In an earlier analysis of roughly 600 of the donors, high-throughput TCR beta sequencing was used to judge whether each TCR beta V gene segment behaved as functional or pseudogenic. Every discovery cohort repertoire had been produced on one sequencing platform. Overall results and qualifications from the work: A group of highly shared sequence variants was considered likely to be a technical artifact of the sequencing pipeline. The presence/absence analyses assumed that sequencing depth was roughly uniform across donors, and that assumption may not be true. Because HLA typing was missing for some donors at each locus, association tests included only the typed subset. It was suggested by the authors that the approach could potentially be generalized to other disease states and immunological phenotypes. The study listed over 150 TCR beta chains as associated with cytomegalovirus. Some IMGT-functional V segments, including TRBV6-2 and TRBV6-3, could not be told apart with the 87-base-pair reads, so those segments were excluded. In a later analysis, the rate of TCR association differed among HLA loci, with DRB1 alleles having the most associated TCRs and HLA-C alleles having the fewest. The earlier analysis of nearly 600 of the donors excluded seventeen rarely observed V segments, including chromosome 9 orphons, because counts were too low. In both the original and validation cohorts, the classifier was reported to diagnose cytomegalovirus status with high specificity and sensitivity. When HLA alleles, especially DR and DQ, strongly co-occurred, TCR associations were difficult to assign to individual alleles. The cohort was sequenced for TCR beta chains only, and without alpha or paired-chain data the features that could be detected were limited. According to a later analysis, parvovirus B19, influenza, CMV and Epstein-Barr virus appeared linked to several top co-occurrence clusters. Most TCR sequences were observed very rarely across donors, whereas some public TCRs were present in many individuals. A further reported finding was that TCR beta sequences accurately predicted the HLA-A and HLA-B alleles for most subjects in the first cohort. In a later analysis, 16,951 TCR beta sequences were associated with specific HLA alleles at a false discovery rate of 0.05. V-gene and J-gene trimming of TCR beta chains was associated with a missense DCLRE1C variant in a later genetic analysis, and the association was replicated in an independent cohort. In a later analysis, HLA-associated TCR beta chains were found to be more clonally expanded and to have lower generation probabilities than equally common non-associated chains. For the cohort, immune exposure information was limited to CMV serostatus. In vitro tests confirmed that a few of the cytomegalovirus-associated TCR beta chains recognize cytomegalovirus antigens. According to a later analysis, most CMV-associated TCR beta chains appeared to be HLA-restricted, and the HLA associations seemed to be driven largely by CMV exposure. Linkage disequilibrium might explain the correlated functional status among segregating V segments, but an unknown experimental factor could not be ruled out. In an earlier analysis of about 600 of the donors, most TCR beta V segments appeared in productive rearrangements about 87% or about 30% of the time, broadly matching IMGT annotations. According to a later genetic analysis, donors in an Asian-associated ancestry cluster had fewer N-insertions in productive TCRs than the approximately 670-donor mean.

In total, just over 650 healthy bone marrow donors made up the cohort. At the time of sampling, every cohort member was nominally healthy, though immune exposures that went unrecorded were likely present. The donor tested CMV seropositive, placing the donor among the roughly 300 seropositive members of the cohort. A peripheral blood sample was collected from each donor, and TCR beta sequencing was performed on peripheral blood mononuclear cells. Genomic DNA was extracted from the blood cell samples with the Qiagen DNeasy Blood Extraction Kit. With respect to this clone: What this receptor recognizes is not known. One base away there is no much larger clone; base qualities are not given.

Library preparation employed the immunoSEQ multiplex PCR assay. For the multiplex PCR, a mixture combining 60 forward primers for TCR Vbeta segments and 13 reverse primers for TCR Jbeta segments was used. Amplification of the CDR3 region of rearranged TCR beta genes was performed with a multiplex PCR assay on genomic DNA. Amplified TCR beta libraries were sequenced as 87-base-pair reads on the Illumina HiSeq System. Processing in the source paper ran as follows. A later analysis counted about 80 million unique TCR beta chains across the 600 to 850 repertoires, and around 9.9 million of these chains were shared by at least two donors. Raw reads were error-corrected and collapsed into unique sequences with a nearest-neighbor algorithm that merged closely related sequences to remove PCR and sequencing errors. CDR3 sequences were aligned to IMGT reference sequences to assign V, D and J gene segments. For a sequence to be retained, a match of at least six nucleotides was required to both a V gene segment and a J gene segment. A rearrangement counted as productive if the CDR3 had no stop codons and remained in frame with V and J, and every other rearrangement counted as non-productive. CDR3 was defined according to IMGT convention as the region running from the second conserved V-encoded cysteine to the conserved J-encoded phenylalanine. The earlier analysis of some 580 of the donors excluded any sequence lacking an unambiguous match to a single V gene segment. An earlier analysis of under 750 of the donors called V segments functional above 56.7% productive rearrangements and segregating when the between-donor standard deviation exceeded 5%. To diagnose cytomegalovirus status from the catalog of TCR beta chain sequences, a statistical classification framework was built. In a later analysis, V and J genes were assigned by comparing TCR nucleotide sequences against IMGT/GENE-DB human TR gene sequences. In a later analysis, CDR3 sequences and most-parsimonious VDJ recombination scenarios were assigned using the TCRdist pipeline. In a later analysis, each TCR beta chain was defined by its CDR3 amino acid sequence together with its V-gene family, and reads lacking a unique V-gene family were excluded. In a later analysis, 500 to 650 highly shared, low-generation-probability nucleotide sequences were removed to address suspected cross-contamination and a sequencing artifact. In a later analysis, a clonal expansion index for each public chain was calculated from normalized within-repertoire ranks of inferred template counts. Generation probabilities in a later analysis came from a VDJ recombination model fitted to out-of-frame rearrangements, and those results were checked against IGoR. In a later analysis, hypergeometric tests were used to score TCR-TCR, TCR-HLA and TCR-CMV co-occurrence, with a repertoire-size bias correction applied to TCR pairs. To estimate false discovery rates, a later analysis permuted the HLA or CMV assignments 20 times. A later analysis grouped co-occurring TCRs with DBSCAN, adding TCRdist sequence similarity when clustering within HLA-allele-positive subsets. Co-occurrence clustering excluded repertoires with fewer than 30,000 or more than 120,000 public chains, plus five with anomalous nucleotide sharing. Entries here come from immuneACCESS through TCRdb and include only in-frame sequences with V and J called. Some clones fail to appear in such tables; in the studies checked, an unresolved V gene covers under half of the shortfall, and the cause of the remainder is unknown. Clonal size and the V and J genes are those of that table, whereas D and trimming came from the DNA. This sample gives 90,000 to 150,000 clones in total; 60% to 85% of them show up just once. Of the sample, roughly 3.5% falls within the top ten clones.

Inclusive of the bounding cysteine and phenylalanine, the CDR3 is 14 residues long. Of all the DNA, just the CDR3 is kept, 42 bases in frame from base 1. Ends trimmed: V by 3 bases, J by 4 bases; bases unmatched to a gene: 6. CDR1 SGHTA and CDR2 FQGNSA were looked up in the germline V gene. The chain uses TRBV7-2 and TRBJ2-7; 7 bases in between match TRBD2. The sample comprised PBMCs. The TCR comes from a woman aged 25 to 39 in good health and CMV-seropositive. The DNA sequence is TGTGCCAGCAGCTTCGGCGGGGGTAGGTACGAGCAGTACTTC. The translation is CASSFGGGRYEQYF.